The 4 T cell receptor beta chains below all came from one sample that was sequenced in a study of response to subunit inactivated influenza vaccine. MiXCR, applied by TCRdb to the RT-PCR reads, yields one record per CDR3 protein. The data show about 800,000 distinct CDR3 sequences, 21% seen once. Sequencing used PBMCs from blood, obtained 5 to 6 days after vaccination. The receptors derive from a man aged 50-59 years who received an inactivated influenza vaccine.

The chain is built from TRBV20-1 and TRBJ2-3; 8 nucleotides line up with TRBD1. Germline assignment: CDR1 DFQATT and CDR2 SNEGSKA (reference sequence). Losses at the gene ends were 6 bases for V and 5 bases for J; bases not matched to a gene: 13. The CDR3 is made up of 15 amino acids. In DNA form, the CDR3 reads TGCAGTGCCACAAGGTCTCCAGGGGGCCTAGATACGCAGTATTTT. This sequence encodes CSATRSPGGLDTQYF.

CDR3 nucleotide sequence: TGCGCCAGCAGCCAAGATGTGGCGGACAGAAGGACCACAGATACGCAGTATTTT. Translating it yields CASSQDVADRRTTDTQYF. The gene calls are TRBV4-1 and TRBJ2-3, with a weak D call TRBD1 (6 bases). Germline loops: CDR1 MGHRA, CDR2 YSYEKL. The V and J ends lost 0 bases and 2 bases respectively, with 18 bases between them. This CDR3 is built from 18 residues.

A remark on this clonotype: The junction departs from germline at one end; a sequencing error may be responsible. The CDR3 region has the DNA TGCTGTGCTAGAGATAGGGGGGAGTTGGGCACAGATACGCAGTATTTT. Translation gives CCARDRGELGTDTQYF. The chain recombines TRBV20-1 with TRBJ2-3; D is perhaps TRBD1 or TRBD2 (6 bases each). Germline V lookup: CDR1 DFQATT, CDR2 SNEGSKA (reference sequence). The CDR3 is 16 amino acids.

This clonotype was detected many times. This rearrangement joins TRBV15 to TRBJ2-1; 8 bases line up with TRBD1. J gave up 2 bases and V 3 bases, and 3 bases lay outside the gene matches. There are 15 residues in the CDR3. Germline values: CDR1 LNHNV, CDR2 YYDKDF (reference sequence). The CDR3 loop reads CATSSDRGAYNEQFF. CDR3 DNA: TGTGCCACCAGCAGCGACAGGGGCGCCTACAATGAGCAGTTCTTC. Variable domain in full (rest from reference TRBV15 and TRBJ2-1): DAMVIQNPRYQVTQFGKPVTLSCSQTLNHNVMYWYQQKSSQAPKLLFHYYDKDFNNEADTPDNFQSRRPNTSFCFLDIRSPGLGDTAMYLCATSSDRGAYNEQFFGPGTRLTVL.